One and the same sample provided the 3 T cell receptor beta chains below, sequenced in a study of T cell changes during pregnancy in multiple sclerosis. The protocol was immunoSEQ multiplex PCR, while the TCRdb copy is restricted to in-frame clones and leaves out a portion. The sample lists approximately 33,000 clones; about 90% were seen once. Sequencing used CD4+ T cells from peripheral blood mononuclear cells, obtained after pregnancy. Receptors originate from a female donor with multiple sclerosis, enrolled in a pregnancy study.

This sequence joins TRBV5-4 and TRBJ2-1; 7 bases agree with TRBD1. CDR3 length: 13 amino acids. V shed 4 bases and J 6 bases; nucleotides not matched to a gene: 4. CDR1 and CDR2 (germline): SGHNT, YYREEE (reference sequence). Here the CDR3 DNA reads TGTGCCAGCAGCCCGGGACAGATCAATGAGCAGTTCTTC. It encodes CASSPGQINEQFF. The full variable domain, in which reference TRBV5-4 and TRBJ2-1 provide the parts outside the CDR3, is ETGVTQSPTHLIKTRGQQVTLRCSSQSGHNTVSWYQQALGQGPQFIFQYYREEENGRGNFPPRFSGLQFPNYSSELNVNALELDDSALYLCASSPGQINEQFFGPGTRLTVL.

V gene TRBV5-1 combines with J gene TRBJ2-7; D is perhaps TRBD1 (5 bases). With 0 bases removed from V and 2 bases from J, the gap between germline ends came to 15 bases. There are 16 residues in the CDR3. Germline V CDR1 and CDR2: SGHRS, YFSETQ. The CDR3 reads CASSLGGSQLTYEQYF. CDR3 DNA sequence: TGCGCCAGCAGCTTGGGGGGCAGCCAACTAACCTACGAGCAGTACTTC.

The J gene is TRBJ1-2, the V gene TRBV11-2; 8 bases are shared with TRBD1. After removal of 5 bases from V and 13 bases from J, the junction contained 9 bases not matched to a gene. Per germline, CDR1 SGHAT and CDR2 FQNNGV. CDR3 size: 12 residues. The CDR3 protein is CASSLGGQASTF. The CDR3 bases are TGTGCCAGCAGCCTAGGGGGACAGGCCTCCACCTTC.